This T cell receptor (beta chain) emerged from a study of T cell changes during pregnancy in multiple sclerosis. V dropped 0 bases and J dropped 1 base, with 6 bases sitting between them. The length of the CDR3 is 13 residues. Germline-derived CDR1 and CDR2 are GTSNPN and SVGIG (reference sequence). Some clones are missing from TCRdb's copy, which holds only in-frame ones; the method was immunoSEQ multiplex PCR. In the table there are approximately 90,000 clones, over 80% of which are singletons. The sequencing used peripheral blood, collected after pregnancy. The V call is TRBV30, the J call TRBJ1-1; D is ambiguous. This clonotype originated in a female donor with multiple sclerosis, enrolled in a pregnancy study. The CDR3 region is CAWSVLGNTEAFF. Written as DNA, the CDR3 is TGTGCCTGGAGTGTACTAGGGAACACTGAAGCTTTCTTT. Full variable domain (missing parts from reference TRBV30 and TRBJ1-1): SQTIHQWPATLVQPVGSPLSLECTVEGTSNPNLYWYRQAAGRGLQLLFYSVGIGQISSEVPQNLSASRPQDRQFILSSKKLLLSDSGFYLCAWSVLGNTEAFFGQGTRLTVV.